The clone carrying this T cell receptor (beta chain) was seen a single time. Its antigen is currently unknown. These data belong to a study of T cell repertoires in cytomegalovirus infection. Whole-study context: Recently described HLA-C-restricted plus well-studied HLA-B-restricted CMV epitopes were used. Through public TCR beta signatures, both CMV infection and matching HLA type were indicated.

The length of the CDR3 is 16 residues. Germline-derived CDR1 and CDR2 are SGHVS and FQNEAQ. Trimming took 0 bases from V and 6 from J, leaving 18 bases between them. Study-wide results and caveats: The study identified carriers of CMV plus the relevant HLA from cumulative public TCR beta family frequency.

Each CDR3 protein gets one entry after TCRdb re-called the reads with MiXCR. The repertoire holds some 38,000 distinct CDR3 sequences, with about 48% as singletons. This TCR derives from a human donor in good health (CMV status not recorded). Some clones in this sample may be carry-over from other donors' samples. The material sequenced was CD8+ T cells from cultured PBMCs, taken from culture after CMV antigen stimulation. The chain has TRBV7-8 and TRBJ2-7; the D is unclear. DNA for the CDR3: TGTGCCAGCAGCTTAGCGGTCCAGGTCCACCCTCGCGAGCAGTACTTC. Residues: CASSLAVQVHPREQYF. The whole variable domain, filled in from reference TRBV7-8 and TRBJ2-7, reads GAGVSQSPRYKVAKRGQDVALRCDPISGHVSLFWYQQALGQGPEFLTYFQNEAQLDKSGLPSDRFFAERPEGSVSTLKIQRTQQEDSAVYLCASSLAVQVHPREQYFGPGTRLTVT.